The rows below give T cell receptor beta chains drawn from one sample of a study of early T cells in non-severe SARS-CoV-2 infection. TCRdb recomputed calls from the 5' RACE reads with MiXCR, one row per CDR3 protein. Counted here are roughly 64,000 distinct CDR3 sequences, over 9% occurring once; the ten biggest clones make up 2.5% to 3.5%. The sequenced sample was whole blood, obtained at baseline. The receptors here all came from an adult who was a healthcare worker with PCR-confirmed SARS-CoV-2 infection or an uninfected control (not recorded which). CDR3s include the opening cysteine and the closing phenylalanine or tryptophan. The order of the fields is clone size, D gene, J gene, V gene, CDR3 protein, CDR3 DNA. A D gene is named only where the DNA matches it firmly. Clone size is shown for a subset of rows, as once, few, many or a class of expanded clone.

>NA|NA|TRBJ2-3|TRBV12-3/TRBV12-4
CASSPWRAPDTQYF
TGTGCCAGCAGTCCGTGGAGGGCCCCAGATACGCAGTATTTT
>NA|NA|TRBJ1-4|TRBV11-2
CASSLVRGTNEKLFF
TGTGCCAGCAGCTTAGTAAGGGGTACTAATGAAAAACTGTTTTTT
>few|TRBD2|TRBJ2-3|TRBV29-1
CSVQAHVPSGVSTDTQYF
TGCAGCGTTCAAGCCCACGTTCCAAGCGGGGTTAGCACAGATACGCAGTATTTT
>many|TRBD1|TRBJ2-5|TRBV11-2
CASSLRRGRETQYF
TGTGCCAGCAGCTTACGAAGGGGGCGGGAGACCCAGTACTTC
>few|NA|TRBJ2-1|TRBV10-3
CAISESGGRSNEQFF
TGTGCCATCAGTGAATCTGGGGGTCGGTCCAATGAGCAGTTCTTC
>few|NA|TRBJ1-1|TRBV5-1
CASSLEAGLRTEAFF
TGCGCCAGCAGCTTGGAGGCAGGCCTTAGGACTGAAGCTTTCTTT
>few|TRBD1|TRBJ1-1|TRBV29-1
CSVPGTGTWGAFF
TGCAGCGTCCCCGGGACAGGGACTTGGGGAGCTTTCTTT
>many|NA|TRBJ1-2|TRBV25-1
CASSEYGNSNYGYTF
TGTGCCAGCAGTGAATATGGGAATTCTAACTATGGCTACACCTTC
>NA|NA|TRBJ1-2|TRBV19
CASSDVRRGYGYTF
TGTGCCAGTAGTGATGTCAGGCGAGGATATGGCTACACCTTC
>NA|NA|TRBJ2-7|TRBV20-1
CSAAVNLREQYF
TGCAGTGCCGCCGTGAACCTAAGAGAGCAGTACTTC
>NA|NA|TRBJ1-1|TRBV5-1
CASSLGRGNTEAFF
TGCGCCAGCAGCTTGGGTCGTGGGAACACTGAAGCTTTCTTT
>once|NA|TRBJ1-2|TRBV18
CASSSGFSSDGYTF
TGTGCCAGCTCATCAGGGTTCTCAAGCGATGGCTACACCTTC
>NA|TRBD1|TRBJ2-7|TRBV12-3/TRBV12-4
CASSLGTGLYF
TGTGCCAGCAGTTTAGGGACAGGGCTGTACTTC
>NA|NA|TRBJ1-2|TRBV10-3
CAISESRLTWLEGYTF
TGTGCCATCAGTGAGTCGCGTTTGACTTGGCTAGAGGGCTACACCTTC
>NA|NA|TRBJ2-7|TRBV27
CASSPGGDYEQYF
TGTGCCAGCAGTCCAGGGGGGGACTACGAGCAGTACTTC
>NA|TRBD2|TRBJ2-5|TRBV11-2
CASTSGGRRGETQYF
TGTGCCAGCACTAGCGGGGGGCGCCGTGGGGAGACCCAGTACTTC
>few|NA|TRBJ1-5|TRBV3-1
CASSPLTGANQPQHF
TGTGCCAGCAGCCCGCTGACGGGAGCCAATCAGCCCCAGCATTTT
>NA|TRBD2|TRBJ2-3|TRBV7-2
CASRHPGGVSDTQYF
TGTGCCAGCAGACATCCGGGGGGAGTGTCAGATACGCAGTATTTT
>NA|TRBD1|TRBJ2-3|TRBV10-3
CAIREGAPDTQYF
TGTGCCATCAGAGAGGGGGCCCCAGATACGCAGTATTTT
>NA|TRBD1|TRBJ1-6|TRBV10-3
CAIRVDRGRSSPLHF
TGTGCCATCAGGGTGGACAGGGGGCGAAGTTCACCCCTCCACTTT
>many|NA|TRBJ2-3|TRBV9
CASSVGNLGSDTQYF
TGTGCCAGCAGCGTAGGGAATCTGGGGTCAGATACGCAGTATTTT
>NA|NA|TRBJ2-7|TRBV11-2
CASSSAVPMGEQYF
TGTGCCAGCAGCTCCGCCGTCCCCATGGGCGAGCAGTACTTC
>NA|NA|TRBJ2-5|TRBV2
CASGVSDSVYQETQYF
TGTGCCAGCGGTGTCTCGGACTCAGTGTACCAAGAGACCCAGTACTTC
>many|TRBD1|TRBJ2-7|TRBV5-6
CASSLYRDSDYEQYF
TGTGCCAGCAGCTTGTACCGGGACAGCGACTACGAGCAGTACTTC
>many|NA|TRBJ2-1|TRBV5-8
CASSLTGHEQFF
TGTGCCAGCAGCTTGACGGGCCATGAGCAGTTCTTC
>many|NA|TRBJ2-7|TRBV6-1
CASSEVGLSGEQYF
TGTGCCAGCAGTGAAGTTGGTTTATCTGGGGAGCAGTACTTC
>few|NA|TRBJ2-2|TRBV6-5
CASTWPGTGELFF
TGTGCCAGCACCTGGCCCGGGACCGGGGAGCTGTTTTTT
>few|TRBD1|TRBJ1-5|TRBV3-1
CASSLDRGKNQPQHF
TGTGCCAGCAGCCTGGACAGGGGAAAGAATCAGCCCCAGCATTTT
>few|TRBD1|TRBJ1-4|TRBV11-2
CASSLTGTGNEKLFF
TGTGCCAGCAGCCTTACCGGGACAGGAAATGAAAAACTGTTTTTT
>few|NA|TRBJ1-1|TRBV10-3
CAIGAQNTEAFF
TGTGCCATCGGAGCGCAGAACACTGAAGCTTTCTTT
>NA|NA|TRBJ2-7|TRBV6-1
CASSETGGSSEQYF
TGTGCCAGCAGTGAGACGGGCGGCTCCTCCGAGCAGTACTTC
>once|NA|TRBJ2-2|TRBV2
CASSERIYTGELFF
TGTGCCAGCAGTGAGAGGATCTACACCGGGGAGCTGTTTTTT
>NA|TRBD2|TRBJ2-1|TRBV27
CASSRGSGGAWEQFF
TGTGCCAGCAGCCGCGGTAGCGGGGGGGCTTGGGAGCAGTTCTTC
>NA|TRBD1|TRBJ1-2|TRBV7-8
CASSQRGLLDGYTF
TGTGCCAGCAGCCAAAGGGGGCTTCTGGATGGCTACACCTTC
>NA|TRBD1|TRBJ1-1|TRBV3-1
CASSRGQGGEAFF
TGTGCCAGCAGCCGCGGACAGGGTGGTGAAGCTTTCTTT
>once|NA|TRBJ1-2|TRBV11-2
CASSPGYRKTYGYTF
TGTGCCAGCAGCCCGGGATACAGGAAAACCTATGGCTACACCTTC
>few|TRBD1|TRBJ1-1|TRBV6-1
CASSPGQGPNTEAFF
TGTGCCAGCAGTCCCGGACAGGGTCCGAACACTGAAGCTTTCTTT
>NA|TRBD1|TRBJ1-1|TRBV6-2/TRBV6-3
CASRGQGATEAFF
TGTGCCAGCAGGGGACAGGGGGCCACTGAAGCTTTCTTT
>many|NA|TRBJ2-1|TRBV20-1
CSARGQPRSSYNEQFF
TGCAGTGCTAGGGGTCAGCCAAGGAGCTCCTACAATGAGCAGTTCTTC
>few|NA|TRBJ2-5|TRBV6-1
CASPRGVGETQYF
TGTGCCAGTCCGCGAGGGGTAGGAGAGACCCAGTACTTC
>few|TRBD1|TRBJ1-2|TRBV2
CASGTVRGYTF
TGTGCCAGCGGGACAGTTCGTGGCTACACCTTC
>NA|NA|TRBJ1-1|TRBV12-3/TRBV12-4
CASTTRRQAREAFF
TGTGCCAGCACCACGAGGAGACAGGCCCGAGAAGCTTTCTTT
>few|NA|TRBJ1-1|TRBV5-7
CASSLAVRGTEAFF
TGTGCCAGCAGCTTGGCGGTTCGGGGGACTGAAGCTTTCTTT
>NA|NA|TRBJ2-5|TRBV7-6
CASSLDGRGETQYF
TGTGCCAGCAGCTTAGATGGCAGGGGAGAGACCCAGTACTTC
>few|NA|TRBJ1-4|TRBV4-3
CASSQEALEKLFF
TGCGCCAGCAGCCAAGAAGCTTTGGAAAAACTGTTTTTT
>NA|TRBD1|TRBJ2-1|TRBV2
CASSSDRGLFNEQFF
TGTGCCAGCAGTTCGGACAGGGGACTGTTCAATGAGCAGTTCTTC
>few|NA|TRBJ1-1|TRBV7-2
CASSLGQSAEAFF
TGTGCCAGCAGCTTAGGCCAGAGCGCTGAAGCTTTCTTT
>NA|NA|TRBJ2-3|TRBV7-9
CASDQLYTDTQYF
TGTGCCAGCGACCAACTATACACAGATACGCAGTATTTT
>many|NA|TRBJ2-3|TRBV11-2
CASSLAGRSTDTQYF
TGTGCCAGCAGCTTAGCGGGGAGATCCACAGATACGCAGTATTTT
>many|NA|TRBJ1-2|TRBV6-1
CASSADGPPGGRGYTF
TGTGCCAGCAGTGCAGACGGTCCCCCAGGAGGTCGTGGCTACACCTTC
>few|NA|TRBJ2-7|TRBV20-1
CSARAAWGVLSSYERYF
TGCAGTGCTAGAGCAGCGTGGGGGGTTTTGAGCTCCTACGAGCGGTACTTC
>few|TRBD1|TRBJ1-2|TRBV2
CASSTAGTGYGYTF
TGTGCCAGCAGTACAGCCGGGACAGGATATGGCTACACCTTC
>NA|NA|TRBJ2-5|TRBV20-1
CSAPGKVPRVPQETQYF
TGCAGTGCCCCCGGCAAGGTGCCCAGGGTACCCCAAGAGACCCAGTACTTC
>many|NA|TRBJ1-4|TRBV10-3
CAISESRGAGEKLFF
TGTGCCATCAGTGAGTCTAGGGGAGCGGGCGAAAAACTGTTTTTT
>NA|NA|TRBJ2-7|TRBV7-6
CASSEQSFPTYEQYF
TGTGCCAGCAGCGAGCAGAGTTTTCCTACCTACGAGCAGTACTTC
>NA|NA|TRBJ1-2|TRBV3-1
CASSAPGAGAYGYTF
TGTGCCAGCAGCGCCCCCGGCGCAGGAGCCTATGGCTACACCTTC
>NA|TRBD1|TRBJ2-2|TRBV5-1
CASSLTGARLTGELFF
TGCGCCAGCAGCTTGACAGGGGCGCGTTTAACCGGGGAGCTGTTTTTT
>few|TRBD1|TRBJ1-1|TRBV7-8
CASSLARTGILNTEAFF
TGTGCCAGCAGCTTAGCGAGGACAGGGATACTAAACACTGAAGCTTTCTTT